This TCR beta chain is drawn from a study of blood T cell repertoires in COVID-19. In the authors' methods: Reference gene primer amplification yielded estimated nucleated cell counts. Some clones are missing from TCRdb's copy, which holds only in-frame ones; the method was immunoSEQ multiplex PCR. The V and J calls and clone size are taken from that table; D and trimming were inferred from the DNA. The sample includes some 87,000 clones, around 92% seen only once; the top ten take nearly 6.5%. Trimming removed 7 bases from V and 4 bases from J, with 16 bases in between. Germline CDR1 is LNHDA and CDR2 is SQIVND (reference sequence). The CDR3 is 14 residues long.

The source of this sequence is a woman aged 60 to 75 with active COVID-19. The chain couples TRBV19 to TRBJ1-1; D is unclear. Sequenced input: peripheral blood. The CDR3 here is CASIKSPDSTEAFF. The CDR3 DNA follows: TGTGCCAGTATTAAATCGCCCGATAGCACTGAAGCTTTCTTT. The whole variable domain, filled in from reference TRBV19 and TRBJ1-1, reads DGGITQSPKYLFRKEGQNVTLSCEQNLNHDAMYWYRQDPGQGLRLIYYSQIVNDFQKGDIAEGYSVSREKKESFPLTVTSAQKNPTAFYLCASIKSPDSTEAFFGQGTRLTVV.